These T cell receptor beta chains were read from a single sample in a study of T cell responses to AZD1222 COVID-19 vaccine. Sequencing used immunoSEQ multiplex PCR; TCRdb keeps in-frame clones, though not all of them. The table has about 110,000 clones, approximately 91% seen once. The sample in question was peripheral blood, obtained on day 0 of AZD1222 vaccination. The source is an adult in good health. Each CDR3 is given with its conserved first and last residue. A D gene is named only where the DNA matches it firmly. Size is omitted from some rows. Given values are once, few, many or a class for expanded clones.

cdr3_aa,cdr3_nt,j_call,d_call,clone_size,v_call
CASRRQGVNTEAFF,TGTGCCAGTAGACGACAGGGGGTGAACACTGAAGCTTTCTTT,TRBJ1-1,TRBD1,.,TRBV19
CASSNNLGQGPGELFF,TGTGCCAGCAGCAACAACCTTGGACAGGGACCCGGGGAGCTGTTTTTT,TRBJ2-2,TRBD1,.,TRBV7-2
CATRSRGSFTEAFF,TGTGCCACCCGGTCCAGGGGAAGTTTCACTGAAGCTTTCTTT,TRBJ1-1,.,.,TRBV5-8
CASSIFLDSPLHF,TGTGCCAGTAGTATATTCCTTGATTCACCCCTCCACTTT,TRBJ1-6,.,.,TRBV19
CAWSVQQYAGNTIYF,TGTGCCTGGAGTGTACAGCAGTACGCTGGAAACACCATATATTTT,TRBJ1-3,.,.,TRBV30
CASSVGDSLNTGELFF,TGCGCCAGCAGCGTGGGGGACAGTCTGAACACCGGGGAGCTGTTTTTT,TRBJ2-2,TRBD1,.,TRBV5-1
CASSLARWSSYNEQFF,TGTGCCAGCAGCCTGGCCCGTTGGAGCTCCTACAATGAGCAGTTCTTC,TRBJ2-1,.,.,TRBV11-2
CASSTRQTDYEQYF,TGTGCCAGCAGTACGAGACAGACCGACTACGAGCAGTACTTC,TRBJ2-7,.,.,TRBV6-5
CASSYVTWAGNYGYTF,TGTGCCAGCAGCTATGTAACTTGGGCAGGGAACTATGGCTACACCTTC,TRBJ1-2,.,.,TRBV9
CASSLDRGPADTQYF,TGCGCCAGCAGCTTGGACAGGGGGCCCGCAGATACGCAGTATTTT,TRBJ2-3,TRBD1,.,TRBV5-1
CAWSVHGEGVEQFF,TGTGCCTGGAGTGTACACGGGGAGGGGGTTGAGCAGTTCTTC,TRBJ2-1,.,.,TRBV30
CASSITGAEGYTF,TGTGCCAGTAGTATTACAGGGGCGGAGGGCTACACCTTC,TRBJ1-2,TRBD1,.,TRBV19
CASSPLAQETQYF,TGTGCCAGCTCACCACTGGCCCAAGAGACCCAGTACTTC,TRBJ2-5,.,.,TRBV18
CASSSVTGALHF,TGTGCCAGCAGCTCGGTAACGGGGGCCCTCCACTTT,TRBJ1-6,.,.,TRBV5-6
CASSYSRGIEKLFF,TGTGCCAGCAGTTACTCAAGGGGGATAGAAAAACTGTTTTTT,TRBJ1-4,.,.,TRBV6-5
CASSEGTAAGGPLHF,TGTGCCAGCAGTGAAGGGACAGCAGCCGGAGGGCCCCTCCACTTT,TRBJ1-6,.,few,TRBV6-1
CASSPGIPGETQYF,TGTGCCAGCTCACCCGGAATTCCAGGGGAGACCCAGTACTTC,TRBJ2-5,.,.,TRBV18